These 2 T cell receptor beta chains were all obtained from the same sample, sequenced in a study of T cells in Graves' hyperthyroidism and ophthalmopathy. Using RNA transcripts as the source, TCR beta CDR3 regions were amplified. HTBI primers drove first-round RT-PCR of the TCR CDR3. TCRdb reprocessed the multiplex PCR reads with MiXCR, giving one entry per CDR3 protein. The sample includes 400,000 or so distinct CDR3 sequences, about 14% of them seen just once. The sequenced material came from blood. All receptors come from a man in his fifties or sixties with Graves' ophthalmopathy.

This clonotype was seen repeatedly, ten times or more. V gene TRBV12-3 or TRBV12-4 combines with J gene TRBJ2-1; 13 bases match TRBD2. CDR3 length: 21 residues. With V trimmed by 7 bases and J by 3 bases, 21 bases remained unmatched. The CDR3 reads CASKRTGGWTSGRIGYNEQFF. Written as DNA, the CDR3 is TGTGCCAGCAAACGGACAGGGGGGTGGACTAGCGGGAGAATAGGCTACAATGAGCAGTTCTTC.

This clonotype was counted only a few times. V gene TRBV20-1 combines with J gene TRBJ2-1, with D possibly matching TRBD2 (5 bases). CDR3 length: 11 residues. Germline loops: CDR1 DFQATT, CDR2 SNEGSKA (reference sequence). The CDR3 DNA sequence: TGCACTATTTCGGGGAACAATGAGCAGTTCTTC. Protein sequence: CTISGNNEQFF.